This T cell receptor (beta chain) was identified during a study of blood T cell repertoires in COVID-19. Study background: Samples representing acute and convalescent COVID-19 were sourced from the United States, Italy and Spain. T cells, B-cell-depleted T cells, or PBMCs provided the cDNA or gDNA that served as material.

In the authors' methods: Amplification of reference gene primers provided the estimated nucleated cell counts. The repertoire was sequenced with immunoSEQ multiplex PCR; TCRdb's copy has only in-frame clones and lacks some. Clone size and the V and J calls come from that table; the DNA yielded D and trimming. The sample lists approximately 110,000 clones; about nine tenths were seen once. Germline V gives CDR1 MNHEY, CDR2 SVGAGI. The CDR3 is 15 residues long. V lost 4 bases, J lost 5 bases, and 17 bases lay in between. The specimen was peripheral blood. The source of this sequence is a man aged 35 to 55 with acute or convalescent COVID-19. This chain connects TRBV6-5 to TRBJ1-2; D unresolved. CDR3: CASSFMGLNQYGYTF. The CDR3 nucleotides read TGTGCCAGCAGTTTCATGGGCCTAAACCAATATGGCTACACCTTC.